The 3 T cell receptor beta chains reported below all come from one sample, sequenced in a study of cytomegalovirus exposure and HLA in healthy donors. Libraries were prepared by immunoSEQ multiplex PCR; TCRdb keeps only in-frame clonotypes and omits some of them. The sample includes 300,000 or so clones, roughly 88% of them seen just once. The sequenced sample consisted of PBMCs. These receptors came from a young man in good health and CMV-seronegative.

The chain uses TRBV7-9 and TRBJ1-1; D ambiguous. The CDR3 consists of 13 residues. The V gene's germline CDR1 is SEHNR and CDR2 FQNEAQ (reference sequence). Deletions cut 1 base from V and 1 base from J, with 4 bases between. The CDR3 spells CASSLVENTEAFF. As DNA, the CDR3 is TGTGCCAGCAGCTTAGTAGAGAACACTGAAGCTTTCTTT.

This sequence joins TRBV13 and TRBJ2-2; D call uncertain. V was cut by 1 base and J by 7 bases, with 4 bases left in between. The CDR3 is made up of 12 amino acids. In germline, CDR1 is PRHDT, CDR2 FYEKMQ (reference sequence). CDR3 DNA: TGTGCCAGCAGCTTAGACGGCGGGGAGCTGTTTTTT. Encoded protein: CASSLDGGELFF.

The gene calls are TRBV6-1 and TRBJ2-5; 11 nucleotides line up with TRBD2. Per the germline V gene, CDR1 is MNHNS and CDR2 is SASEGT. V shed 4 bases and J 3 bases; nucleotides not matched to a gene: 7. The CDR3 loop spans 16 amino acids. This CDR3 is CASSVPSGGTKETQYF. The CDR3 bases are TGTGCCAGCAGTGTTCCTAGCGGGGGGACCAAAGAGACCCAGTACTTC.